These 27 T cell receptor beta chains share one sample of origin, sequenced in a study of blood T cell repertoires in COVID-19 (TCRdb year 2020). The library was obtained by the immunoSEQ multiplex PCR assay. This immuneACCESS table, as held by TCRdb, lists in-frame sequences with V and J called but not all clones. Of the missing ones, under half trace to an unresolved V gene in checked studies; the others have no known cause. Recorded for this sample are some 35,000 clones; approximately 90% of them occurred a single time. Clones ranked in the top ten supply 15% to 20% of the sample. Sequenced input: peripheral blood. These receptors were taken from a man between 65 and 79 years old with acute or convalescent COVID-19.

To note about this clone: Compared with germline, one end of the junction differs, possibly owing to a read error. The chain carries TRBV2 and TRBJ2-5; unclear D gene. Germline V lookup: CDR1 SNHLY, CDR2 FYNNEI. CDR3 size: 14 residues. The CDR3 here is CASTEEVTWETQYF. The DNA of the CDR3 is TGTGCCAGCACTGAAGAGGTGACATGGGAGACCCAGTACTTC. Combining the CDR3 with reference TRBV2 and TRBJ2-5 gives the whole variable domain EPEVTQTPSHQVTQMGQEVILRCVPISNHLYFYWYRQILGQKVEFLVSFYNNEISEKSEIFDDQFSVERPDGSNFTLKIRSTKLEDSAMYFCASTEEVTWETQYFGPGTRLLVL.

The chain uses TRBV7-9 and TRBJ2-2; a weak D match, TRBD2 (6 bases). V dropped 4 bases and J dropped 1 base, with 16 bases sitting between them. CDR1 and CDR2 (germline): SEHNR, FQNEAQ (reference sequence). There are 17 residues in the CDR3. The DNA for the CDR3 is TGTGCCAGCAGCTCGCCTTTTTTAGCGGTGAACACCGGGGAGCTGTTTTTT. Protein sequence: CASSSPFLAVNTGELFF.

The chain uses TRBV28 and TRBJ1-2, with D maybe TRBD1 (6 bases). The CDR3 covers 16 residues. Trimming shortened V by 5 bases and J by 2 bases, and 18 bases separated the two germline ends. The V gene's germline CDR1 is MDHEN and CDR2 SYDVKM. In DNA form, the CDR3 reads TGTGCCAGCAGTCCCCGAGGGGCGAGGGGGAACTATGGCTACACCTTC. Protein: CASSPRGARGNYGYTF.

This rearrangement joins TRBV7-6 to TRBJ1-5; D gene uncertain. CDR1 is SGHVS and CDR2 is FNYEAQ in the germline V gene. This CDR3 is 13 amino acids long. V was cut by 4 bases and J by 0 bases, with 4 bases left in between. The CDR3 bases are TGTGCCAGCAGCTCCTTTAGCAATCAGCCCCAGCATTTT. Its translation is CASSSFSNQPQHF.

The V call is TRBV7-2, the J call TRBJ2-1, with TRBD1 as a possible D gene (8 bases). V was clipped by 7 bases and J by 0 bases, with 16 bases between them. CDR1 and CDR2 (germline): SGHTA, FQGNSA. The CDR3 totals 16 residues. CDR3 sequence (DNA): TGTGCCAGCACCCCAGGGGGCGGGAGCTCCTACAATGAGCAGTTCTTC. It translates to CASTPGGGSSYNEQFF. Using reference TRBV7-2 and TRBJ2-1 for the parts outside the CDR3, the full variable domain is GAGVSQSPSNKVTEKGKDVELRCDPISGHTALYWYRQSLGQGLEFLIYFQGNSAPDKSGLPSDRFSAERTGGSVSTLTIQRTQQEDSAVYLCASTPGGGSSYNEQFFGPGTRLTVL.

This rearrangement joins TRBV9 to TRBJ2-5, with 9 nucleotides matching TRBD2. CDR3 size: 14 residues. Germline V gene data show CDR1 as SGDLS and CDR2 as YYNGEE. J was trimmed by 5 bases and V by 3 bases; bases with no gene match: 5. CDR3 loop: CASSAGLATETQYF. In DNA form, the CDR3 reads TGTGCCAGCAGCGCCGGACTAGCGACGGAGACCCAGTACTTC.

This clone has just a few counts. The chain uses TRBV18 and TRBJ1-2, with TRBD1 matching over 8 bases. Trimming took 6 bases from V and 4 from J; bases not matched to a gene: 10. This CDR3 comprises 15 residues. Looked up from germline, CDR1 is KGHSH and CDR2 is LQKENI. CDR3 nucleotides: TGTGCCAGCTCCAGAGACAGGGGAGGTGGCTATGGCTACACCTTC. Protein: CASSRDRGGGYGYTF.

The chain couples TRBV3-1 (or the pseudogene TRBV3-2) to TRBJ2-7; tentative D call: TRBD2 (6 bases). The CDR3 is 13 residues long. From germline, CDR1 is LGHDT and CDR2 YNNKEL (reference sequence). Trimming took 0 bases from V and 6 from J, leaving 9 bases between them. The DNA for the CDR3 is TGTGCCAGCAGCCAAGATTCCGGGAGCGAGCAGTACTTC. This encodes CASSQDSGSEQYF.

The V gene is TRBV29-1, the J gene TRBJ1-2; the match to TRBD1 covers 7 bases. The CDR3 totals 16 residues. J lost 2 bases, V lost 3 bases, and 12 bases had no gene match. Germline CDR1 SQVTM, CDR2 ANQGSEA. CDR3 in DNA: TGCAGCGTTGAGGGGGCACCGGGACAGAGGAACTATGGCTACACCTTC. Its protein is CSVEGAPGQRNYGYTF.

CDR3 in amino acids: CASSLGQVFEQYF. The CDR3 coding sequence is TGTGCCAGCAGCCTCGGACAGGTCTTCGAGCAGTACTTC. V is TRBV5-6 and J is TRBJ2-7; 7 bases are a match to TRBD1. The CDR3 spans 13 residues. CDR1 is SGHDT, CDR2 YYEEEE, per germline. Trimming removed 4 bases from V and 6 bases from J; junction bases left unmatched: 7.

This clone was found a few times. This sequence joins TRBV6-5 and TRBJ1-4; a weak D match, TRBD1 (6 bases). Looked up from germline, CDR1 is MNHEY and CDR2 is SVGAGI. The CDR3 contains 15 residues. V was cut by 0 bases and J by 6 bases, with 11 bases left in between. CDR3 amino acids: CASSYSSGVDEKLFF. CDR3 DNA sequence: TGTGCCAGCAGTTACTCGTCAGGGGTCGATGAAAAACTGTTTTTT.

The J gene is TRBJ1-2, the V gene TRBV3-1 (or the pseudogene TRBV3-2), with D perhaps TRBD1 (6 bases). The CDR3 has 13 amino acids. V lost 2 bases to trimming and J lost 10 bases, with 14 bases between them. Germline V gene lookup returns CDR1 LGHDT and CDR2 YNNKEL (reference sequence). The CDR3 DNA sequence: TGTGCCAGCAGCCAAAGGACAGCCATCGACTACACCTTC. This gives the protein CASSQRTAIDYTF.

This clone was found once. The rearrangement links TRBV28 to TRBJ2-3; D may be TRBD2 (6 bases). Germline V gene lookup returns CDR1 MDHEN and CDR2 SYDVKM. CDR3 length: 14 residues. The V end was cut by 2 bases, the J end by 6 bases, with 12 bases between. CDR3 amino acids: CASSLDSGRDTQYF. The CDR3 bases are TGTGCCAGCAGTTTAGATAGCGGAAGGGATACGCAGTATTTT.

The chain joins TRBV14 to TRBJ1-2; 8 bases map to TRBD1. This CDR3 has 13 residues. V lost 8 bases and J lost 3; bases outside the gene matches: 5. Germline CDR1 is SGHDN and CDR2 is FVKESK. The CDR3 DNA reads as TGTGCCAGCGCAAGACAGGGGTACTATGGCTACACCTTC. It codes for CASARQGYYGYTF.

The table lists this clone with a few counts. The V and J genes are TRBV28 and TRBJ2-7; a possible D gene is TRBD1 (5 bases). CDR1 and CDR2 from the germline V gene are MDHEN and SYDVKM. V was trimmed by 6 bases and J by 0 bases, leaving 18 bases between them. The CDR3 spans 16 residues. The CDR3 spells CASSSSGQIISYEQYF. CDR3 sequence (DNA): TGTGCCAGCAGCTCCTCCGGACAAATTATCTCCTACGAGCAGTACTTC.

The chain links TRBV5-4 to TRBJ2-7; 7 nucleotides align to TRBD2. This CDR3 comprises 14 residues. Germline lookup yields CDR1 SGHNT and CDR2 YYREEE (reference sequence). V trimming: 4 bases; J trimming: 4 bases; junction bases outside the gene matches: 8. Written as DNA, the CDR3 is TGTGCCAGCAGCCGGGCGGGAGAGGATTACGAGCAGTACTTC. Its protein product is CASSRAGEDYEQYF.

The V and J genes are TRBV2 and TRBJ1-3; 10 bases line up with TRBD1. The germline gives CDR1 SNHLY, CDR2 FYNNEI. This CDR3 contains 14 residues. The J segment lost 5 bases and the V segment lost 5 bases, leaving 3 bases of the junction unmatched. The CDR3 spells CASSRQGARNTIYF. As DNA, the CDR3 is TGTGCCAGCAGTCGACAGGGGGCTAGAAACACCATATATTTT.

V gene TRBV7-2 combines with J gene TRBJ2-1, with a possible D match to TRBD1 (8 bases). Germline CDR1 SGHTA, CDR2 FQGNSA. The CDR3 runs 18 residues. The V end lost 2 bases, the J end lost 2 bases, and 19 bases lay between the germline ends. The chain's CDR3 is CASSLSQGAGDTYNEQFF. CDR3 bases: TGTGCCAGCAGCTTAAGTCAGGGGGCGGGAGACACCTACAATGAGCAGTTCTTC.

CDR3 in DNA: TGTGCCAGCAGGCTCGGACAGAACACTGAAGCTTTCTTT. This gives the protein CASRLGQNTEAFF. V is TRBV2 and J is TRBJ1-1; TRBD1 is a possible D gene (5 bases). Trimming took off 6 bases at V and 1 base at J, with 9 bases between the two ends. Germline V gene lookup returns CDR1 SNHLY and CDR2 FYNNEI. The CDR3 runs 13 residues.

The CDR3 sequence: CASSLPPGQGNNYGYTF. In DNA form, the CDR3 reads TGTGCCAGCAGCCTCCCGCCGGGACAGGGAAATAACTATGGCTACACCTTC. The chain joins TRBV7-9 to TRBJ1-2; 9 nucleotides align to TRBD1. This CDR3 comprises 17 residues. The germline V gene encodes CDR1 SEHNR and CDR2 FQNEAQ (reference sequence). The trim removed 5 bases at V and 1 base at J, leaving 11 bases unmatched.

The chain couples TRBV7-2 to TRBJ1-5; no definite D call. This CDR3 spans 15 amino acids. Germline CDR1 SGHTA, CDR2 FQGNSA. Trimming left V 1 base short and J 0 bases short, with 7 bases between. The chain's CDR3 is CASSLDRYSNQPQHF. In nucleotides, the CDR3 is TGTGCCAGCAGCTTAGACAGATATAGCAATCAGCCCCAGCATTTT.

This chain links TRBV29-1 with TRBJ1-1, with D uncertain. Germline V CDR1 and CDR2: SQVTM, ANQGSEA. Trimming removed 1 base from V and 2 bases from J, with 14 bases in between. The CDR3 covers 15 residues. CDR3 coding DNA: TGCAGCGTTGAAGGTCCGAGGAAGGCCAACACTGAAGCTTTCTTT. This sequence encodes CSVEGPRKANTEAFF.

CDR3 sequence: CASSGPIAGGFYEQYF. CDR3 DNA: TGTGCCAGCAGTGGGCCTATAGCGGGAGGGTTCTACGAGCAGTACTTC. The chain has TRBV6-1 and TRBJ2-7, with 11 nucleotides matching TRBD2. Germline V CDR1 and CDR2: MNHNS, SASEGT. The length of the CDR3 is 16 residues. V trimming: 4 bases; J trimming: 3 bases; junction bases outside the gene matches: 8.

The rearrangement uses TRBV2 and TRBJ2-7; D is possibly TRBD2 (6 bases). Germline V CDR1 and CDR2: SNHLY, FYNNEI. The V gene lost 9 bases and the J gene lost 6 bases, with 21 bases spanning the gap. This CDR3 has 14 amino acids. The CDR3 spells CASHPGLPFLEQYF. The CDR3 DNA reads as TGTGCCAGTCATCCGGGACTTCCATTTCTCGAGCAGTACTTC.

The chain joins TRBV5-1 to TRBJ2-3; a possible D gene is TRBD2 (5 bases). The CDR3 consists of 13 residues. V lost 6 bases and J lost 4, with 12 bases in between. CDR1 and CDR2 from the germline V gene are SGHRS and YFSETQ. The CDR3 loop reads CASTLGVPDTQYF. CDR3 DNA sequence: TGCGCCAGCACCCTCGGGGTCCCAGATACGCAGTATTTT.

The DNA of the CDR3 is TGTGCCACCCGATTTGGACAGGCCCCTTCACCCCTCCACTTT. It translates to CATRFGQAPSPLHF. The V call is TRBV27, the J call TRBJ1-6; 7 bases match TRBD1. CDR3 length: 14 residues. Germline CDR1 is MNHEY and CDR2 is SMNVEV (reference sequence). V trimming: 10 bases; J trimming: 9 bases; junction bases outside the gene matches: 12.

This chain links TRBV5-4 with TRBJ2-6, with D maybe TRBD1 (6 bases). This CDR3 is built from 15 residues. Per the germline V gene, CDR1 is SGHNT and CDR2 is YYREEE (reference sequence). Trimming removed 4 bases at V and 1 base at J, with 9 bases between. CDR3 residues: CASSLDRSGANVLTF. The CDR3 DNA reads TGTGCCAGCAGCCTAGACAGGTCTGGGGCCAACGTCCTGACTTTC.